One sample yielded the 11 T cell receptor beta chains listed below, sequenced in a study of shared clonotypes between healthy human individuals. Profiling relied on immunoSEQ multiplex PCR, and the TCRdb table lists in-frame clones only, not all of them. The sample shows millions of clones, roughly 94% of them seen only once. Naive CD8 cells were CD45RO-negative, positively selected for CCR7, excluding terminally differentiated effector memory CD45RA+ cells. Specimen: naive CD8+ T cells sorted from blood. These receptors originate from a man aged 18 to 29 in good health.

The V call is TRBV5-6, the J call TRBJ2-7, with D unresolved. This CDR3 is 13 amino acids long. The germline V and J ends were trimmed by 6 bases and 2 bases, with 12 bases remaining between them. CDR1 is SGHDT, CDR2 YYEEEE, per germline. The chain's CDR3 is CASIGGVPYEQYF. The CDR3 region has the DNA TGTGCCAGCATCGGCGGAGTCCCCTACGAGCAGTACTTC.

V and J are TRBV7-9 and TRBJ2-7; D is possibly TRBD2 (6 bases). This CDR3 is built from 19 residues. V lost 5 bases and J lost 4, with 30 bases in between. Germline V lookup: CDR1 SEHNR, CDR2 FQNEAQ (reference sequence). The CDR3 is CASSPMLGEAGGPWYEQYF. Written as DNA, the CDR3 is TGTGCCAGCAGCCCCATGTTGGGGGAGGCGGGTGGGCCCTGGTACGAGCAGTACTTC.

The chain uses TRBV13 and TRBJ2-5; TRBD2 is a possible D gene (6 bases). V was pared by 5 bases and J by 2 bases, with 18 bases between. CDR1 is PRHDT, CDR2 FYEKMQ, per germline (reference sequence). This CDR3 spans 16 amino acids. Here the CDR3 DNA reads TGTGCCAGCAGCCCGGGAGTGGGCGGGGAACAAGAGACCCAGTACTTC. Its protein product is CASSPGVGGEQETQYF.

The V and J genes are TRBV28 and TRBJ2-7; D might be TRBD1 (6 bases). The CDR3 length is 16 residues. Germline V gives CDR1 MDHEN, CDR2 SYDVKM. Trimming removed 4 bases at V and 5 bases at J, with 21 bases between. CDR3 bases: TGTGCCAGCAGTTCCCCCGGGGCAGGGGTCCCTCACGAGCAGTACTTC. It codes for CASSSPGAGVPHEQYF.

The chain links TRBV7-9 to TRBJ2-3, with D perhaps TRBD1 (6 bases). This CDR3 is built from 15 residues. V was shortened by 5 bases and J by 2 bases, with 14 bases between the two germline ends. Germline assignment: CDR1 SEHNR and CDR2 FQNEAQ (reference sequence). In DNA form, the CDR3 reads TGTGCCAGCAGCCCCCCACAGGGCGACACAGATACGCAGTATTTT. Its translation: CASSPPQGDTDTQYF. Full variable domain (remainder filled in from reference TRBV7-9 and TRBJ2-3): DTGVSQNPRHKITKRGQNVTFRCDPISEHNRLYWYRQTLGQGPEFLTYFQNEAQLEKSRLLSDRFSAERPKGSFSTLEIQRTEQGDSAMYLCASSPPQGDTDTQYFGPGTRLTVL.

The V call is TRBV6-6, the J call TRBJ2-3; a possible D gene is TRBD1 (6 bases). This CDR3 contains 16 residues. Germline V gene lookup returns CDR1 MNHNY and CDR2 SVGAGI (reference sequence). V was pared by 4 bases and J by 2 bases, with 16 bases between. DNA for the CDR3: TGTGCCAGCAGTTCCTTACAGGGCCCAGACACAGATACGCAGTATTTT. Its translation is CASSSLQGPDTDTQYF.

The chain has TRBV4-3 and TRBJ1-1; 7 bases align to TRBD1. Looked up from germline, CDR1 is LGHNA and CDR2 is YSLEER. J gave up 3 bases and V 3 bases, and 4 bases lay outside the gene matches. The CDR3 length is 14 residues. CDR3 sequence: CASSHLQGHTEAFF. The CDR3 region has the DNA TGCGCCAGCAGCCACTTACAGGGGCACACTGAAGCTTTCTTT.

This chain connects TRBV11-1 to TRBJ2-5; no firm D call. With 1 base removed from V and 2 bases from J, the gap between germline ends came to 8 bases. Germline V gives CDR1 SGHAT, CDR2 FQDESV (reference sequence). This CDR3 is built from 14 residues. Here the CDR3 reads CASSLEAAQETQYF. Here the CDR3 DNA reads TGTGCCAGCAGCTTAGAGGCAGCTCAAGAGACCCAGTACTTC. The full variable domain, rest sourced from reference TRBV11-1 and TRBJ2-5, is EAEVAQSPRYKITEKSQAVAFWCDPISGHATLYWYRQILGQGPELLVQFQDESVVDDSQLPKDRFSAERLKGVDSTLKIQPAELGDSAMYLCASSLEAAQETQYFGPGTRLLVL.

The CDR3 reads CASNEGNTEAFF. The CDR3 bases are TGTGCCAGCAACGAGGGGAACACTGAAGCTTTCTTT. The chain couples TRBV2 to TRBJ1-1; D gene uncertain. Between the trimmed V and J ends, which lost 7 bases and 1 base, there was a span of 7 bases. The CDR3 runs 12 residues. Germline CDR1 is SNHLY and CDR2 is FYNNEI.

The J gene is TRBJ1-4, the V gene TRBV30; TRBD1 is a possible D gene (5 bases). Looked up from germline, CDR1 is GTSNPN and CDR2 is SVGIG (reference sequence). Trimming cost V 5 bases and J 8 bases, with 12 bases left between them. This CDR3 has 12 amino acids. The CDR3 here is CAWDQGEEKLFF. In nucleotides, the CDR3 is TGTGCCTGGGACCAGGGTGAAGAAAAACTGTTTTTT.

As DNA, the CDR3 is TGTGCCAGCAGCCTCGGACCAGCAACTAATGAAAAACTGTTTTTT. Protein sequence: CASSLGPATNEKLFF. V gene TRBV9 combines with J gene TRBJ1-4; D unclear. Trimming removed 4 bases from V and 0 bases from J, with 10 bases in between. The CDR3 runs 15 residues. Germline V lookup: CDR1 SGDLS, CDR2 YYNGEE.